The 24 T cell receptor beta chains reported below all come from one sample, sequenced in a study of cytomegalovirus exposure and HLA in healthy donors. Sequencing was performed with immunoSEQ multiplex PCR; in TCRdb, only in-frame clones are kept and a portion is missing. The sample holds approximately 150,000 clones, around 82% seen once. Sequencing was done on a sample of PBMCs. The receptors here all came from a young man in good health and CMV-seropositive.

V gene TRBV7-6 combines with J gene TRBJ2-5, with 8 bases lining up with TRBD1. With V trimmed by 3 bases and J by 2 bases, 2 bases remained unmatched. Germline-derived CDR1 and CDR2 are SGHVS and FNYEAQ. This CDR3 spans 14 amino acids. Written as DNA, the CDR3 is TGTGCCAGCAGCTTCAGGGGGCGGCAAGAGACCCAGTACTTC. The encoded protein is CASSFRGRQETQYF.

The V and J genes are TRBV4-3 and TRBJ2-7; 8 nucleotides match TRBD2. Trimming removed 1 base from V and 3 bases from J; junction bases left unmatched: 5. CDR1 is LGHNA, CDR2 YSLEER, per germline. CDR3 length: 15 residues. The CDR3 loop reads CASSQGASGRYEQYF. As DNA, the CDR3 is TGCGCCAGCAGCCAAGGAGCTAGCGGGCGCTACGAGCAGTACTTC.

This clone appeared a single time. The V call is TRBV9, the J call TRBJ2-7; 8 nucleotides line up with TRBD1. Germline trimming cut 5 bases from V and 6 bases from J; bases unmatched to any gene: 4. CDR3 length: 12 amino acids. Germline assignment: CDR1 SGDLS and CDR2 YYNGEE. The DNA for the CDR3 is TGTGCCAGCAGTGACAGGGGCCCCGAGCAGTACTTC. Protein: CASSDRGPEQYF.

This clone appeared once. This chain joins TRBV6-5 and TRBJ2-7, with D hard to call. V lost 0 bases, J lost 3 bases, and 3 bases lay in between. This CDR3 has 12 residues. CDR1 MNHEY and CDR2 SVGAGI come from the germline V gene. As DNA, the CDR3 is TGTGCCAGCAGTTACTCGTACTACGAGCAGTACTTC. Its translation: CASSYSYYEQYF.

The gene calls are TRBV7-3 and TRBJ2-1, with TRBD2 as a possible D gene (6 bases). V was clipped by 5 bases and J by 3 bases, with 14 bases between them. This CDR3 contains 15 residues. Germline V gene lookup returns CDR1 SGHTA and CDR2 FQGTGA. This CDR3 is CASSPSGLNYNEQFF. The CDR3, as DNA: TGTGCCAGCAGCCCCTCGGGACTCAACTACAATGAGCAGTTCTTC.

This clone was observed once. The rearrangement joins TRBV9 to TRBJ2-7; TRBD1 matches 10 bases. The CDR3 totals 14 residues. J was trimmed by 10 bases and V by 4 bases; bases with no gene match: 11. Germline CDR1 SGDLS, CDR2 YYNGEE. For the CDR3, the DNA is TGTGCCAGCAGCCCCTCTGACAGGGGGCTTCTTCAGTACTTC. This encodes CASSPSDRGLLQYF.

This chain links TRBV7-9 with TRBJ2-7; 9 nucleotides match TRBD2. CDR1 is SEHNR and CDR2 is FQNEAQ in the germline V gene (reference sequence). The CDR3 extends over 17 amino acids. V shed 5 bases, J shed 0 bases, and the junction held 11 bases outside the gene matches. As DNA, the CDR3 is TGTGCCAGCAGCCCTAGCGGGACCACGAGTTTCTCCTACGAGCAGTACTTC. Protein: CASSPSGTTSFSYEQYF.

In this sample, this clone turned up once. CDR3 sequence (DNA): TGTGCCAGCAGCACGGGACTAGCGGGAATCTACGAGCAGTACTTC. It specifies CASSTGLAGIYEQYF. V usage is TRBV7-2 and J usage is TRBJ2-7; 13 nucleotides line up with TRBD2. After removal of 5 bases from V and 3 bases from J, the junction contained 4 bases not matched to a gene. The germline CDR1 and CDR2 sequences are SGHTA and FQGNSA. The CDR3 extends over 15 amino acids.

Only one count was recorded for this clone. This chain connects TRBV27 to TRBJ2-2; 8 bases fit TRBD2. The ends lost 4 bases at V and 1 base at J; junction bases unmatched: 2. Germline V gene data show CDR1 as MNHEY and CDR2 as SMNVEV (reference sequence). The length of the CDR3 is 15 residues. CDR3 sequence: CASSWAGGNTGELFF. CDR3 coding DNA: TGTGCCAGCAGTTGGGCGGGAGGGAACACCGGGGAGCTGTTTTTT.

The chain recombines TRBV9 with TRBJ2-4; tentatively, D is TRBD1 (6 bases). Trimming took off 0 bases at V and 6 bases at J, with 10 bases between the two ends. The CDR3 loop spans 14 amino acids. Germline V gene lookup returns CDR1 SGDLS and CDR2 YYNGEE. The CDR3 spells CASSVVDSSNIQYF. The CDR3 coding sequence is TGTGCCAGCAGCGTAGTGGACAGTTCAAACATTCAGTACTTC.

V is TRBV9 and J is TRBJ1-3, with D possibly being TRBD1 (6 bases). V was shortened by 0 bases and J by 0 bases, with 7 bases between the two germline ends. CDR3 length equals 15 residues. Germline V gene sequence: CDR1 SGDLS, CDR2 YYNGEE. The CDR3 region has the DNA TGTGCCAGCAGCGTAGGACAGGTCTCTGGAAACACCATATATTTT. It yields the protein CASSVGQVSGNTIYF. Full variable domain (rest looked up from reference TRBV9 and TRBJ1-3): DSGVTQTPKHLITATGQRVTLRCSPRSGDLSVYWYQQSLDQGLQFLIQYYNGEERAKGNILERFSAQQFPDLHSELNLSSLELGDSALYFCASSVGQVSGNTIYFGEGSWLTVV.

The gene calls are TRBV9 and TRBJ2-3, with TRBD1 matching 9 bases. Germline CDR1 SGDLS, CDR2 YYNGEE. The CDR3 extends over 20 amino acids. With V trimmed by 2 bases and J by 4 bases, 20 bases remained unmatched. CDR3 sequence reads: CASSVIDARGQGEWSDTQYF. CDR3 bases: TGTGCCAGCAGCGTTATAGATGCGAGGGGACAGGGTGAATGGTCAGATACGCAGTATTTT.

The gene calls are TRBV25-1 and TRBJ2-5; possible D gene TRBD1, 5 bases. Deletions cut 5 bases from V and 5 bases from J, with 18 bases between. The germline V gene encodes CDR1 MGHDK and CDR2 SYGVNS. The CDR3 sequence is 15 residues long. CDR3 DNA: TGTGCCAGCAGTACACCTGTCCCAGGGCAGGAGACCCAGTACTTC. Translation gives CASSTPVPGQETQYF. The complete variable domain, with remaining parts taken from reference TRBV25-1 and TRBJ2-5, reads EADIYQTPRYLVIGTGKKITLECSQTMGHDKMYWYQQDPGMELHLIHYSYGVNSTEKGDLSSESTVSRIRTEHFPLTLESARPSHTSQYLCASSTPVPGQETQYFGPGTRLLVL.

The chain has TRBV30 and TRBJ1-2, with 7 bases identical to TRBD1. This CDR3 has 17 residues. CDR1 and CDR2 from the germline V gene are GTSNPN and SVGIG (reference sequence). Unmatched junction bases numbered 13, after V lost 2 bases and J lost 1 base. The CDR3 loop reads CAWSPGTGTAINYGYTF. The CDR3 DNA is TGTGCCTGGAGTCCGGGAACCGGGACAGCGATTAACTATGGCTACACCTTC.

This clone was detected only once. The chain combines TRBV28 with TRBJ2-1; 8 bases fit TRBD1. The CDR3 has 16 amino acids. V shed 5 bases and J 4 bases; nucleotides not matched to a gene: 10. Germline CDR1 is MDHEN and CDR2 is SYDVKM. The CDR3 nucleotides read TGTGCCAGCAGTCCCCCGCAGGGGGCTCGATACAATGAGCAGTTCTTC. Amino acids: CASSPPQGARYNEQFF.

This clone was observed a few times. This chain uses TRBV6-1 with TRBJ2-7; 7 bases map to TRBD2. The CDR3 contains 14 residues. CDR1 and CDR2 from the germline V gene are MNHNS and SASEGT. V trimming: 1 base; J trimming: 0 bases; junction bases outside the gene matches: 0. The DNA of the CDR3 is TGTGCCAGCAGTGAAGGGACTAGCTCCTACGAGCAGTACTTC. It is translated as CASSEGTSSYEQYF.

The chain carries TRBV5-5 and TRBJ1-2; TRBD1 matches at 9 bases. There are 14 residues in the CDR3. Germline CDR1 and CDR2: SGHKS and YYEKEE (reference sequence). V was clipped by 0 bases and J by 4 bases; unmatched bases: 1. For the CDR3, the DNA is TGTGCCAGCAGCTTGGAGGACAGGGGCTATGGCTACACCTTC. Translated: CASSLEDRGYGYTF. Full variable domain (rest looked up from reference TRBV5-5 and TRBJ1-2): DAGVTQSPTHLIKTRGQQVTLRCSPISGHKSVSWYQQVLGQGPQFIFQYYEKEERGRGNFPDRFSARQFPNYSSELNVNALLLGDSALYLCASSLEDRGYGYTFGSGTRLTVV.

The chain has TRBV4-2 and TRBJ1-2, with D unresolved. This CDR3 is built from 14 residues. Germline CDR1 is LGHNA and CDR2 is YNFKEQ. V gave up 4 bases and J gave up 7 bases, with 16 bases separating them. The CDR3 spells CASSPGSGSIGYTF. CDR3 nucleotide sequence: TGTGCCAGCAGCCCCGGTAGTGGTTCGATTGGCTACACCTTC.

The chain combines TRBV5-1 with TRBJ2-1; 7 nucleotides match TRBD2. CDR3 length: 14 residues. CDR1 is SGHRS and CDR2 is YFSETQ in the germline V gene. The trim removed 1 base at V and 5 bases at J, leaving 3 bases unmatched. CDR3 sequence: CASSLSGTNNEQFF. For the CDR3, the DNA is TGCGCCAGCAGCTTGAGCGGGACTAACAATGAGCAGTTCTTC.

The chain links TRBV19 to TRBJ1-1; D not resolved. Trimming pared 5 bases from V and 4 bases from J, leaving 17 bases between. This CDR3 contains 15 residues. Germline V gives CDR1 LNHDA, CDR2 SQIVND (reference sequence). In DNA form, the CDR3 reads TGTGCCAGTAGTGAACGGGCCCATCGGGGCACTGAAGCTTTCTTT. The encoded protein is CASSERAHRGTEAFF.

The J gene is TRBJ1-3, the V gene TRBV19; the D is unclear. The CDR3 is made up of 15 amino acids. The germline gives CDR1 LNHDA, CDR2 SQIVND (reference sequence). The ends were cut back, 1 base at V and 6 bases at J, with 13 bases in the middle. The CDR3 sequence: CASSIGGRLENTIYF. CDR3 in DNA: TGTGCCAGTAGTATAGGCGGAAGGTTGGAAAACACCATATATTTT.

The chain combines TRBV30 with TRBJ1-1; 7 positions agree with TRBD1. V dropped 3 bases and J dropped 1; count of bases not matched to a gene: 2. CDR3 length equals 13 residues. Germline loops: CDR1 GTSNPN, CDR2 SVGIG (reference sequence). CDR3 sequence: CAWRDRKNTEAFF. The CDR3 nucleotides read TGTGCCTGGAGGGACAGGAAGAACACTGAAGCTTTCTTT.

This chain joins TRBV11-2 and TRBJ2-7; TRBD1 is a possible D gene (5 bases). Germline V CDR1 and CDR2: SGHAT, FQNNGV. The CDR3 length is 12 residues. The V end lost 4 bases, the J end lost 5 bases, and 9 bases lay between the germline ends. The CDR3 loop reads CASSWQGDEQYF. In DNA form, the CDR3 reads TGTGCCAGCAGCTGGCAGGGCGACGAGCAGTACTTC.

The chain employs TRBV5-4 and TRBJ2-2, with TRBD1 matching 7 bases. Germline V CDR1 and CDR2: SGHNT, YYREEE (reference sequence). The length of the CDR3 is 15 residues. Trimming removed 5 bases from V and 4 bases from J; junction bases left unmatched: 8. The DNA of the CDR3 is TGTGCCAGCAGGCGTACAGGGGCCATCACCGGGGAGCTGTTTTTT. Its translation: CASRRTGAITGELFF.